The 17 T cell receptor beta chains given below trace back to one sample, sequenced in a study of blood T cell repertoires in COVID-19 (dated by TCRdb to about 2020). The library relied on the immunoSEQ multiplex PCR assay. What TCRdb holds here is the immuneACCESS table cut down to in-frame rearrangements. Part of the clones is not present; checked against another copy, under half of the missing clones reflect an unresolved V gene, and the others are unexplained. Across this sample there are approximately 160,000 clones, with roughly nine tenths seen only once. The top ten clones comprise 0.53% of the sample. Sequencing used peripheral blood. These receptors were taken from a man aged 45-65 years with acute or convalescent COVID-19.

The chain recombines TRBV19 with TRBJ2-5; the match to TRBD1 covers 8 bases. The CDR3 extends over 12 amino acids. The V segment lost 9 bases and the J segment 5 bases; nucleotides outside the gene matches: 5. Germline CDR1 LNHDA, CDR2 SQIVND (reference sequence). CDR3 loop: CASTAGGETQYF. The CDR3 coding sequence is TGTGCCAGCACAGCAGGGGGCGAGACCCAGTACTTC.

The chain carries TRBV7-2 and TRBJ2-2, with D possibly TRBD2 on 6 matching bases. The CDR3 runs to 14 residues. Germline V lookup: CDR1 SGHTA, CDR2 FQGNSA. V was trimmed by 10 bases and J by 0 bases, leaving 12 bases between them. CDR3: CATRRAPNTGELFF. In nucleotides, the CDR3 is TGTGCCACCAGGAGGGCACCGAACACCGGGGAGCTGTTTTTT.

The chain links TRBV11-2 to TRBJ2-5; TRBD1 matches at 8 bases. The CDR3 is 14 residues long. Per germline, CDR1 SGHAT and CDR2 FQNNGV. The J segment lost 4 bases and the V segment lost 5 bases, leaving 6 bases of the junction unmatched. CDR3 DNA: TGTGCCAGCAGCATCAGGACAGGGATAGAGACCCAGTACTTC. The encoded protein is CASSIRTGIETQYF.

The gene calls are TRBV28 and TRBJ2-3; D gene uncertain. Germline CDR1 MDHEN, CDR2 SYDVKM. The CDR3 runs to 12 residues. The ends were cut back, 5 bases at V and 4 bases at J, with 7 bases in the middle. This CDR3 reads CASSVTSDTQYF. The DNA for the CDR3 is TGTGCCAGCAGTGTAACATCAGATACGCAGTATTTT.

The chain employs TRBV9 and TRBJ2-3; 10 bases are shared with TRBD2. The germline gives CDR1 SGDLS, CDR2 YYNGEE. The CDR3 covers 16 residues. After removal of 4 bases from V and 1 base from J, the junction contained 6 bases not matched to a gene. CDR3 in amino acids: CASSPPGTSGTDTQYF. CDR3 bases: TGTGCCAGCAGCCCACCCGGGACTAGCGGCACAGATACGCAGTATTTT.

The rearrangement uses TRBV15 and TRBJ2-3; D may be TRBD2 (6 bases). The CDR3 loop spans 15 amino acids. Germline V gives CDR1 LNHNV, CDR2 YYDKDF (reference sequence). Between the trimmed V and J ends, which lost 5 bases and 3 bases, there was a span of 15 bases. The CDR3 loop reads CATSPVPGRTDTQYF. CDR3 DNA sequence: TGTGCCACCAGCCCCGTACCGGGGAGGACAGATACGCAGTATTTT.

The J gene is TRBJ2-2, the V gene TRBV25-1, with TRBD1 matching 7 bases. This CDR3 comprises 16 residues. Trimming at V came to 7 bases and at J to 0 bases, leaving 8 bases not matched to a gene. CDR1 and CDR2 from the germline V gene are MGHDK and SYGVNS. The CDR3, as DNA: TGTGCCAGCACAAACAGGGGCGCCGCGAACACCGGGGAGCTGTTTTTT. Translating gives CASTNRGAANTGELFF.

The V and J genes are TRBV7-2 and TRBJ2-7; tentatively, D is TRBD2 (6 bases). There are 16 residues in the CDR3. The V end lost 5 bases, the J end lost 3 bases, and 20 bases lay between the germline ends. Germline values: CDR1 SGHTA, CDR2 FQGNSA. The CDR3 here is CASSPSLAPGHYEQYF. The CDR3 coding sequence is TGTGCCAGCAGCCCTAGTCTAGCGCCCGGGCACTACGAGCAGTACTTC.

Written as DNA, the CDR3 is TGTGCCAGTAGGGCCTTAGCCTCAACTAATGAAAAACTGTTTTTT. Encoded protein: CASRALASTNEKLFF. V is TRBV19 and J is TRBJ1-4; D is unresolved. Trimming shortened V by 6 bases and J by 0 bases, and 11 bases separated the two germline ends. This CDR3 region has 15 residues. Germline lookup yields CDR1 LNHDA and CDR2 SQIVND (reference sequence).

The chain uses TRBV6-1 and TRBJ2-3, with TRBD2 matching over 14 bases. This CDR3 has 19 residues. CDR1 is MNHNS, CDR2 SASEGT, per germline. The junction had 10 bases not matched to a gene; V was cut back by 2 bases and J by 3 bases. This CDR3 reads CASSERFGTSGRRTDTQYF. The CDR3 bases are TGTGCCAGCAGTGAAAGATTCGGGACTAGCGGGAGACGGACAGATACGCAGTATTTT.

The count of this clone is one. The V and J genes are TRBV6-6 and TRBJ1-2; TRBD1 matches 8 bases. Germline CDR1 is MNHNY and CDR2 is SVGAGI (reference sequence). V lost 5 bases and J lost 0; bases outside the gene matches: 5. The CDR3 is 15 residues long. This CDR3 reads CASSRGQGTNYGYTF. The CDR3 DNA reads as TGTGCCAGCAGTCGCGGACAGGGAACTAACTATGGCTACACCTTC.

Only one count was recorded for this clone. The chain links TRBV3-1 (or the pseudogene TRBV3-2) to TRBJ1-5; tentatively, D is TRBD1 (5 bases). Between the trimmed V and J ends, which lost 4 bases and 7 bases, there was a span of 23 bases. This CDR3 comprises 17 residues. Germline values: CDR1 LGHDT, CDR2 YNNKEL (reference sequence). The CDR3 DNA reads as TGTGCCAGCAGCCCATTGCTAACGGACACCGCGTGGCAGCCCCAGCATTTT. This gives the protein CASSPLLTDTAWQPQHF.

This clone was seen once. The rearrangement uses TRBV18 and TRBJ1-6; possibly TRBD1 for D (6 bases). There are 16 residues in the CDR3. Germline-derived CDR1 and CDR2 are KGHSH and LQKENI. Trimming removed 3 bases from V and 3 bases from J, with 12 bases in between. The CDR3 nucleotides read TGTGCCAGCTCACCGAGACAGGCTAGCTATAATTCACCCCTCCACTTT. Protein: CASSPRQASYNSPLHF.

V gene TRBV19 combines with J gene TRBJ2-2, with D hard to call. The CDR3 is made up of 12 amino acids. The germline CDR1 and CDR2 sequences are LNHDA and SQIVND (reference sequence). The ends were cut back, 3 bases at V and 7 bases at J, with 6 bases in the middle. The CDR3 DNA sequence: TGTGCCAGTAGTATTGGCCACGGGGAGCTGTTTTTT. Protein product: CASSIGHGELFF.

The chain employs TRBV5-1 and TRBJ2-3; 8 bases map to TRBD2. V lost 0 bases, J lost 2 bases, and 11 bases stayed unmatched. The CDR3 extends over 18 amino acids. CDR1 SGHRS and CDR2 YFSETQ come from the germline V gene. Here the CDR3 reads CASSLGVSGGRITDTQYF. DNA of the CDR3: TGCGCCAGCAGCTTGGGAGTATCCGGCGGGAGGATCACAGATACGCAGTATTTT.

CDR3 in amino acids: CASSILWSSYNEQFF. CDR3 in DNA: TGTGCCAGTAGTATACTGTGGAGCTCCTACAATGAGCAGTTCTTC. This chain connects TRBV19 to TRBJ2-1; no definite D call. V was clipped by 2 bases and J by 0 bases, with 8 bases between them. In germline, CDR1 is LNHDA, CDR2 SQIVND (reference sequence). This CDR3 region has 15 residues.

This clone has just a few counts. The J gene is TRBJ2-2, the V gene TRBV27; 7 nucleotides line up with TRBD1. This CDR3 has 18 amino acids. CDR1 and CDR2 (germline): MNHEY, SMNVEV (reference sequence). Trimming cost V 2 bases and J 0 bases; bases outside gene matches: 9. CDR3: CASSLRFVGQPNTGELFF. CDR3 nucleotides: TGTGCCAGCAGTTTACGTTTCGTGGGACAGCCGAACACCGGGGAGCTGTTTTTT.